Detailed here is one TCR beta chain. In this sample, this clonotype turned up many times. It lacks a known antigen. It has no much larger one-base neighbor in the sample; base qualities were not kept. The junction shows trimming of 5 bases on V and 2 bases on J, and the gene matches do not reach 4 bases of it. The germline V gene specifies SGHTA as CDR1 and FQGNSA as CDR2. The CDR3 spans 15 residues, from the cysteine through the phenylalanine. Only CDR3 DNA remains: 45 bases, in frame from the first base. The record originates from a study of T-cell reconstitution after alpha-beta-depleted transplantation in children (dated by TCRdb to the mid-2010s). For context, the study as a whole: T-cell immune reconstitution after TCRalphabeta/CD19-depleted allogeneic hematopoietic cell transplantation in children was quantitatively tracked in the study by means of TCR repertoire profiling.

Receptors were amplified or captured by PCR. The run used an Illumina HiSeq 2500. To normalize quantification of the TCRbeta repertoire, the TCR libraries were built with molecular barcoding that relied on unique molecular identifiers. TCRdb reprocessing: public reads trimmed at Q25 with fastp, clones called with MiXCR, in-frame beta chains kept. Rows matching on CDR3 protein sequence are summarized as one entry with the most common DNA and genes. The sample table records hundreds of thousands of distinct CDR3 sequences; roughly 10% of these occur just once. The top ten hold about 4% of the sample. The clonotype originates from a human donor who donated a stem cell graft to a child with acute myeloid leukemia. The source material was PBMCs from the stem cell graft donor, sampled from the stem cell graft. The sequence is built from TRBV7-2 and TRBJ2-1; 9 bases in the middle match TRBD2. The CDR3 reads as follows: CASSIRLAAYNEQFF. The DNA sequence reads TGTGCCAGCAGCATCAGACTAGCGGCCTACAATGAGCAGTTCTTC.